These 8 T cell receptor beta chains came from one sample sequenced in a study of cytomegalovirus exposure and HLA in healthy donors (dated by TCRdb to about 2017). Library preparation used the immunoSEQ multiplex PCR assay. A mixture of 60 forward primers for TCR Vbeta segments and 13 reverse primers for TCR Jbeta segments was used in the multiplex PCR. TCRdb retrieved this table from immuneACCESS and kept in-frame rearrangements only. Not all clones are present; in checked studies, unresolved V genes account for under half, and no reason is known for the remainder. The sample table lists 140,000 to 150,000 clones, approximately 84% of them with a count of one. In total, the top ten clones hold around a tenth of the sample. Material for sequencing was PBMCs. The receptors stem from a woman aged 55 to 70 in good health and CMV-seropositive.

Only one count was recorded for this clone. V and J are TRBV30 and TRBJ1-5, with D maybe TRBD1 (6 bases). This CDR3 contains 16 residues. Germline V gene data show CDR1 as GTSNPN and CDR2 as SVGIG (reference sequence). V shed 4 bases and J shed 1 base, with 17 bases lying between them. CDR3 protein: CAWNNGQPYSNQPQHF. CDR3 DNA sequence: TGTGCCTGGAACAATGGACAGCCGTACAGCAATCAGCCCCAGCATTTT.

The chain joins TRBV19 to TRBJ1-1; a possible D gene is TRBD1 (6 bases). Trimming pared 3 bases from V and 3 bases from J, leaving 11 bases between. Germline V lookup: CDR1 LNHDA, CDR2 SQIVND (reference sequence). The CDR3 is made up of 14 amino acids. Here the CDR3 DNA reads TGTGCCAGTAGTATCCAGGGGTGGCACACTGAAGCTTTCTTT. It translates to CASSIQGWHTEAFF.

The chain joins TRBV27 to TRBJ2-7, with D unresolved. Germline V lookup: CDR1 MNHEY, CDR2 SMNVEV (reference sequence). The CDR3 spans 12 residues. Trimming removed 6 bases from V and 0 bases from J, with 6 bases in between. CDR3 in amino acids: CASRASSYEQYF. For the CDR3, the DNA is TGTGCCAGCAGGGCCAGCTCCTACGAGCAGTACTTC.

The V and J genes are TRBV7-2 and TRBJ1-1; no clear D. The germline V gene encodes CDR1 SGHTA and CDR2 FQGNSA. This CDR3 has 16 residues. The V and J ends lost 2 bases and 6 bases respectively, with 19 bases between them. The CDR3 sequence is CASSLFLGSRVSEAFF. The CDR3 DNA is TGTGCCAGCAGCTTATTTCTCGGATCCCGGGTATCTGAAGCTTTCTTT.

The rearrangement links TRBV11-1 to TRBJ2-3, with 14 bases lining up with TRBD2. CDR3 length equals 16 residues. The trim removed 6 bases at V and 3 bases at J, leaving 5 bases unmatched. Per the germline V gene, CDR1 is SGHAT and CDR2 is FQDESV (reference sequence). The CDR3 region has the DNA TGTGCCAGCAGTCAAGGGACTAGCGGGAGAACAGATACGCAGTATTTT. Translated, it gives CASSQGTSGRTDTQYF. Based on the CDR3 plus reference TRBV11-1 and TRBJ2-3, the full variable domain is EAEVAQSPRYKITEKSQAVAFWCDPISGHATLYWYRQILGQGPELLVQFQDESVVDDSQLPKDRFSAERLKGVDSTLKIQPAELGDSAMYLCASSQGTSGRTDTQYFGPGTRLTVL.

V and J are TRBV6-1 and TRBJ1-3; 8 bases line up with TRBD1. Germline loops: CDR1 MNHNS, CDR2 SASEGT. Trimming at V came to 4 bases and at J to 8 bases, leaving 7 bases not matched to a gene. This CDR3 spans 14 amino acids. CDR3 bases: TGTGCCAGCAGTGTAGGGGACAGGTACCACACCATATATTTT. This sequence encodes CASSVGDRYHTIYF.

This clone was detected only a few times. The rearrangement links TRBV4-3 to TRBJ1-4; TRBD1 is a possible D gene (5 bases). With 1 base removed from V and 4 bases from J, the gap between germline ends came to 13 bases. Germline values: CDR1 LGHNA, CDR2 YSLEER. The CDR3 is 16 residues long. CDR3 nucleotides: TGCGCCAGCAGCCAAGGACGGACAAACTATAATGAAAAACTGTTTTTT. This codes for CASSQGRTNYNEKLFF.

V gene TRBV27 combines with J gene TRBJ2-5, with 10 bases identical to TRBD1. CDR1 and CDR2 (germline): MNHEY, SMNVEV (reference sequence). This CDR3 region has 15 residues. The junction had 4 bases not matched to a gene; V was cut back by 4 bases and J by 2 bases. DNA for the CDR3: TGTGCCAGCAGTTCGCCGGACAGGGGGCAAGAGACCCAGTACTTC. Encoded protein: CASSSPDRGQETQYF.